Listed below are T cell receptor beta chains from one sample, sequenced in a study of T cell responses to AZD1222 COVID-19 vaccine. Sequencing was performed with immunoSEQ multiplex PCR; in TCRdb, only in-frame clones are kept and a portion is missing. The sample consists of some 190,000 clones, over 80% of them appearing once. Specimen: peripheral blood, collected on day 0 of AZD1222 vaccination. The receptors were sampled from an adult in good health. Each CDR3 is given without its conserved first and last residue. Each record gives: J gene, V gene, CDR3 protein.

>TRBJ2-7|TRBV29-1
SVEDRGTNGYEQY
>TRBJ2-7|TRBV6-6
ASAGRVGYEQY
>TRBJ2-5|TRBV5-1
ASRGAGETQY
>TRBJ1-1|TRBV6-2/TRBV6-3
ASSSRAPNTEAF
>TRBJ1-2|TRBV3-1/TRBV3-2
ASSSTNYGYT
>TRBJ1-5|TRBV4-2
ASSSRAFGNQPQH
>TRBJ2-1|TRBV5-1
ASSGGARNEQF
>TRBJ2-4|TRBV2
ASTAEGLAKNIQY
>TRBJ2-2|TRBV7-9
ASSLGDRTSNTGELF
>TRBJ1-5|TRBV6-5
ASRKPGGAGQPQH
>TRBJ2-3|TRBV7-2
ASRGANTDTQY
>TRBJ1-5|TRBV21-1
ASSKLFCRDSNQPQH
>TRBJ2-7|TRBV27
ASSPSGPQEYEQY
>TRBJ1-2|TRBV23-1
ASSQGVGGAHGYT
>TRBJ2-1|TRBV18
ASSHGRRDEQF
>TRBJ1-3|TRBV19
ASSIENDGNTIY
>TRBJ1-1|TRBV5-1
ASSRQGASTEAF
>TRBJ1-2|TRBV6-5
ASNQQGGGYT